Below are 18 T cell receptor beta chains sequenced from a single sample in a study of beta chain features in type 1 diabetes. cDNA synthesis used the whole RNA isolate, giving expressed TCRB sequences. Generated by immunoSEQ multiplex PCR, the TCRdb table keeps only in-frame clones and is missing some. The sample consists of some 270,000 clones, roughly 14% of them appearing once. Sequencing was performed on naive CD4+ T cells from blood. The origin of the receptors is a middle-aged woman in good health.

The CDR3 reads CASSPSWGEQAFF. CDR3 bases: TGTGCCAGCAGCCCCTCCTGGGGGGAGCAAGCTTTCTTT. The genes are TRBV7-9 and TRBJ1-1, with a tentative D call TRBD1 (5 bases). The length of the CDR3 is 13 residues. Germline loops: CDR1 SEHNR, CDR2 FQNEAQ (reference sequence). Trimming removed 5 bases from V and 9 bases from J, with 16 bases in between.

This clone has more than one count but fewer than ten. The rearrangement links TRBV18 to TRBJ2-7, with D perhaps TRBD1 (6 bases). CDR3 length: 14 amino acids. CDR1 KGHSH and CDR2 LQKENI come from the germline V gene. With 1 base removed from V and 5 bases from J, the gap between germline ends came to 12 bases. This CDR3 reads CASSPRSGDNEQYF. CDR3 bases: TGTGCCAGCTCACCACGGTCCGGGGACAACGAGCAGTACTTC.

The V call is TRBV5-6, the J call TRBJ2-3, with 7 bases fitting TRBD1. CDR1 and CDR2 from the germline V gene are SGHDT and YYEEEE. The V gene end was trimmed by 1 base and the J gene end by 0 bases; junction bases not matched to a gene: 5. The CDR3 spans 16 residues. CDR3 nucleotide sequence: TGTGCCAGCAGCTTGCCAACAGGGGCTAGCACAGATACGCAGTATTTT. Residues: CASSLPTGASTDTQYF.

On this clone: The same CDR3 arises from other DNA sequences in this sample as well. This chain joins TRBV5-1 and TRBJ2-3; D not resolved. Germline V CDR1 and CDR2: SGHRS, YFSETQ. Trimming removed 0 bases from V and 0 bases from J, with 5 bases in between. There are 14 residues in the CDR3. CDR3 sequence (DNA): TGCGCCAGCAGCTTGGCCGGGAGCACAGATACGCAGTATTTT. This encodes CASSLAGSTDTQYF.

This clone was observed a handful of times. The V gene is TRBV5-1, the J gene TRBJ2-2, with D tentatively TRBD1 (6 bases). Germline CDR1 reads SGHRS; CDR2 reads YFSETQ. This CDR3 is 13 amino acids long. V lost 7 bases and J lost 6, with 13 bases in between. CDR3 amino acids: CASGRDKPGELFF. The CDR3 bases are TGCGCCAGCGGACGGGACAAGCCCGGGGAGCTGTTTTTT.

This clone was detected only a few times. The chain couples TRBV7-9 to TRBJ2-6; no clear D. The CDR3 extends over 14 amino acids. The ends were cut back, 7 bases at V and 0 bases at J, with 7 bases in the middle. Per the germline V gene, CDR1 is SEHNR and CDR2 is FQNEAQ (reference sequence). CDR3 sequence reads: CASNQNSGANVLTF. In DNA form, the CDR3 reads TGTGCCAGCAACCAGAACTCTGGGGCCAACGTCCTGACTTTC. The full variable domain, with the rest looked up from reference TRBV7-9 and TRBJ2-6, is DTGVSQNPRHKITKRGQNVTFRCDPISEHNRLYWYRQTLGQGPEFLTYFQNEAQLEKSRLLSDRFSAERPKGSFSTLEIQRTEQGDSAMYLCASNQNSGANVLTFGAGSRLTVL.

The chain links TRBV21-1 to TRBJ2-5; the D segment call TRBD2 is taken from the table without a DNA check. TRBV21-1 is recorded as a pseudogene. CDR3 size: 12 residues. The CDR3 DNA reads as TGTGCCATCCCGGACTCCCAAGAGACCCAGTACTTC. Its protein product is CAIPDSQETQYF.

Only a few counts were recorded for this clone. The chain combines TRBV12-5 with TRBJ2-3; 7 bases agree with TRBD1. Germline CDR1 reads LGHNT; CDR2 reads FRNRAP. The J segment lost 6 bases and the V segment lost 1 base, leaving 10 bases of the junction unmatched. CDR3 size: 16 residues. In DNA, the CDR3 is TGTGCTAGTGGTTTGGACAGGGGCCACGTCGCGGATACGCAGTATTTT. This sequence encodes CASGLDRGHVADTQYF.

This clone occurred a few times. This chain connects TRBV4-1 to TRBJ2-7; weak D call: TRBD1 (6 bases). Per germline, CDR1 MGHRA and CDR2 YSYEKL. This CDR3 has 16 residues. Trimming cost V 3 bases and J 3 bases, with 18 bases left between them. CDR3 in amino acids: CASSQGLGRGFYEQYF. CDR3 bases: TGCGCCAGCAGCCAGGGGCTAGGAAGGGGGTTCTACGAGCAGTACTTC.

This clone was seen more than once but under ten times. The chain employs TRBV6-5 and TRBJ2-7; D call uncertain. Trimming took 6 bases from V and 2 from J, leaving 17 bases between them. Germline CDR1 is MNHEY and CDR2 is SVGAGI. The length of the CDR3 is 15 residues. Here the CDR3 reads CASRPVGLGPYEQYF. In nucleotides, the CDR3 is TGTGCCAGCAGACCTGTAGGATTGGGCCCCTACGAGCAGTACTTC.

V is TRBV5-1 and J is TRBJ2-2; 7 bases fit TRBD2. The germline V gene encodes CDR1 SGHRS and CDR2 YFSETQ. The trim removed 6 bases at V and 3 bases at J, leaving 8 bases unmatched. The CDR3 runs 15 residues. CDR3 residues: CASNPGLRDTGELFF. The CDR3, as DNA: TGCGCCAGCAATCCGGGACTAAGAGACACCGGGGAGCTGTTTTTT.

This clone was picked up a small number of times. The V call is TRBV5-1, the J call TRBJ1-5, with TRBD1 as a possible D gene (5 bases). This CDR3 has 14 amino acids. Germline loops: CDR1 SGHRS, CDR2 YFSETQ. The ends were cut back, 2 bases at V and 5 bases at J, with 11 bases in the middle. In nucleotides, the CDR3 is TGCGCCAGCAGCTTTTCGGGGGGTGATCAGCCCCAGCATTTT. As protein: CASSFSGGDQPQHF.

This rearrangement joins TRBV2 to TRBJ1-4; D not certain. CDR1 and CDR2 (germline): SNHLY, FYNNEI. Trimming took 4 bases from V and 7 from J, leaving 4 bases between them. The CDR3 runs to 11 residues. The CDR3 DNA reads TGTGCCAGCAGTGTGAGTGAAAAACTGTTTTTT. Protein: CASSVSEKLFF.

This clone was seen only a few times. V is TRBV20-1 and J is TRBJ2-1; possibly TRBD2 for D (6 bases). From germline, CDR1 is DFQATT and CDR2 SNEGSKA (reference sequence). The length of the CDR3 is 11 residues. V lost 6 bases and J 8 bases, leaving 11 bases between the germline ends. The CDR3 protein is CSARRAYEQFF. The CDR3 region has the DNA TGCAGTGCCAGGAGGGCTTATGAGCAGTTCTTC.

The chain recombines TRBV5-1 with TRBJ2-7; D may be TRBD1 (5 bases). CDR3 size: 18 residues. Germline loops: CDR1 SGHRS, CDR2 YFSETQ. Trimming took 10 bases from V and 1 from J, leaving 30 bases between them. This chain's CDR3 is CARLKRNYGHCRSYEQYF. The DNA for the CDR3 is TGCGCCCGACTCAAACGCAATTATGGACATTGTCGTTCCTACGAGCAGTACTTC.

This clone was seen more than once but under ten times. The chain recombines TRBV11-2 with TRBJ2-7, with D possibly matching TRBD1 (6 bases). Germline-derived CDR1 and CDR2 are SGHAT and FQNNGV. This CDR3 region has 12 residues. Trimming removed 5 bases at V and 7 bases at J, with 12 bases between. CDR3 sequence: CASSLNTGEQYF. The CDR3 nucleotides read TGTGCCAGCAGCCTTAACACAGGGGAGCAGTACTTC.

There are a few counts of this clone. This chain links TRBV2 with TRBJ2-3, with D unresolved. The CDR3 is 15 residues long. Trimming removed 3 bases at V and 1 base at J, with 11 bases between. The germline V gene encodes CDR1 SNHLY and CDR2 FYNNEI. The CDR3 nucleotides are TGTGCCAGCAGTGATGGGCCTCCGGGCACAGATACGCAGTATTTT. Protein sequence: CASSDGPPGTDTQYF.

The chain uses TRBV7-9 and TRBJ2-7, with a weak D call TRBD1 (5 bases). Trimming left V 1 base short and J 1 base short, with 8 bases between. Looked up from germline, CDR1 is SEHNR and CDR2 is FQNEAQ (reference sequence). This CDR3 spans 14 amino acids. CDR3 DNA sequence: TGTGCCAGCAGCTTAGTTCCAGGGTCCTACGAGCAGTACTTC. This sequence encodes CASSLVPGSYEQYF. Based on the CDR3 plus reference TRBV7-9 and TRBJ2-7, the full variable domain is DTGVSQNPRHKITKRGQNVTFRCDPISEHNRLYWYRQTLGQGPEFLTYFQNEAQLEKSRLLSDRFSAERPKGSFSTLEIQRTEQGDSAMYLCASSLVPGSYEQYFGPGTRLTVT.